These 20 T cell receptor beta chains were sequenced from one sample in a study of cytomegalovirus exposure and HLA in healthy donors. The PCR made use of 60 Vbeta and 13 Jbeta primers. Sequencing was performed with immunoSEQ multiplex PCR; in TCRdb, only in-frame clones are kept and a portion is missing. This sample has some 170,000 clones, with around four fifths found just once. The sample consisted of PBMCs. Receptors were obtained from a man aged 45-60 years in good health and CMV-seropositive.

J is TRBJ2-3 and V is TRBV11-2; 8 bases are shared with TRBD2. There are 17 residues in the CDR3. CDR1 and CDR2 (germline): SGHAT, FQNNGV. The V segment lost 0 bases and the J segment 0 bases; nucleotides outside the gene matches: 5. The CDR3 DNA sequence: TGTGCCAGCAGCTTAGATGAACTAGCGGCTAGCACAGATACGCAGTATTTT. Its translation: CASSLDELAASTDTQYF.

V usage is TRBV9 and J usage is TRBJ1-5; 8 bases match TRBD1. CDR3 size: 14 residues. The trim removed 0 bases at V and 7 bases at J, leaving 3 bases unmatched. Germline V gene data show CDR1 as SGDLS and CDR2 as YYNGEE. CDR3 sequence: CASSVDGQGQPQHF. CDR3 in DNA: TGTGCCAGCAGCGTAGATGGACAGGGCCAGCCCCAGCATTTT.

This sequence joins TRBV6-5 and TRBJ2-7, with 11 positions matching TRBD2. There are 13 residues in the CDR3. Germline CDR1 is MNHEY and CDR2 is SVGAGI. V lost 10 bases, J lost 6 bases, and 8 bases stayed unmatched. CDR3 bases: TGTGCCACCAGACTAGCGGGAATGGGCGAGCAGTACTTC. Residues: CATRLAGMGEQYF.

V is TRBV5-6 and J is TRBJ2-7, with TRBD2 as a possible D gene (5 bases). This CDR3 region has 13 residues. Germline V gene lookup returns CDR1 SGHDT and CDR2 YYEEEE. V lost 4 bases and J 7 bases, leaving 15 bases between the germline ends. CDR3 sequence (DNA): TGTGCCAGCAGCCCAGACCCCGAGGGAGAGCAGTACTTC. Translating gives CASSPDPEGEQYF. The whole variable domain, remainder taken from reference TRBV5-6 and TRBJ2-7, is DAGVTQSPTHLIKTRGQQVTLRCSPKSGHDTVSWYQQALGQGPQFIFQYYEEEERQRGNFPDRFSGHQFPNYSSELNVNALLLGDSALYLCASSPDPEGEQYFGPGTRLTVT.

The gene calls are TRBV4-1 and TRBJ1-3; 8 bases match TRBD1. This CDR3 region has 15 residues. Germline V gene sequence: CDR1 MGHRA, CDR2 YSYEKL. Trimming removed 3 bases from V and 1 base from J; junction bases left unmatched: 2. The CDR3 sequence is CASSHRTGSGNTIYF. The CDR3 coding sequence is TGCGCCAGCAGCCACCGGACAGGGTCTGGAAACACCATATATTTT.

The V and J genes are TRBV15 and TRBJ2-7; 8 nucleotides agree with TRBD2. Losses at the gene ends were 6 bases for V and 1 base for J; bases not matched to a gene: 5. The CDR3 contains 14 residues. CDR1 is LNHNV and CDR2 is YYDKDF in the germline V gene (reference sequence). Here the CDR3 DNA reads TGTGCCACCAGGGCCGCGGGAGGATCCTACGAGCAGTACTTC. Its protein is CATRAAGGSYEQYF. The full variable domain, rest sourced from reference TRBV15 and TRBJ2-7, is DAMVIQNPRYQVTQFGKPVTLSCSQTLNHNVMYWYQQKSSQAPKLLFHYYDKDFNNEADTPDNFQSRRPNTSFCFLDIRSPGLGDTAMYLCATRAAGGSYEQYFGPGTRLTVT.

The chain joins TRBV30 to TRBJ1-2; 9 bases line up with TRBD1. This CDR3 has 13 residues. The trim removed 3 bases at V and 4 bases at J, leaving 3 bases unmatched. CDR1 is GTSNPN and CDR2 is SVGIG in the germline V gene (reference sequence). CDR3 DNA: TGTGCCTGGAGGGACAGGGGTTTCTATGGCTACACCTTC. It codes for CAWRDRGFYGYTF.

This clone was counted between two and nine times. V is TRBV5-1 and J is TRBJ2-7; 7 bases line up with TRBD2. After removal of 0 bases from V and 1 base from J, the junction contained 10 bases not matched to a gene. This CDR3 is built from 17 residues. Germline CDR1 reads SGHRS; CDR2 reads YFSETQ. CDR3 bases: TGCGCCAGCAGCTTGGGGGGAGGGGAGGGTCGATCCTACGAGCAGTACTTC. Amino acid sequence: CASSLGGGEGRSYEQYF.

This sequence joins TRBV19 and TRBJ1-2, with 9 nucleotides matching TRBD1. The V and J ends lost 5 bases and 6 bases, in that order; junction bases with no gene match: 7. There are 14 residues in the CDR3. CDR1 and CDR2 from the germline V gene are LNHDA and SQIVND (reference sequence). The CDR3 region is CASSRQGDFDGYTF. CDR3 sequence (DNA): TGTGCCAGTAGTCGACAGGGGGATTTTGATGGCTACACCTTC.

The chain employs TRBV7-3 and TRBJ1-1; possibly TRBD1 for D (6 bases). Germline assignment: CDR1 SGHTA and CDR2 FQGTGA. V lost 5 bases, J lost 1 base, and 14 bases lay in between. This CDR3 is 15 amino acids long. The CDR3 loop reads CASSTSGTQNTEAFF. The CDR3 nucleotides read TGTGCCAGCAGCACCTCCGGGACACAGAACACTGAAGCTTTCTTT.

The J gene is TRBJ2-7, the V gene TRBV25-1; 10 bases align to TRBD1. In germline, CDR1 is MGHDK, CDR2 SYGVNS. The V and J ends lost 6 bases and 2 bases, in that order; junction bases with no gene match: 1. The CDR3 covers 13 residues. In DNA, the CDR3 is TGTGCCAGCAGAGGACAGGGGGCCTACGAGCAGTACTTC. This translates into CASRGQGAYEQYF.

For the CDR3, the DNA is TGTGCCAGCAGTTACCCGCAGGCGGGGGGCGGCGAGCAGTACTTC. As protein: CASSYPQAGGGEQYF. The chain employs TRBV28 and TRBJ2-7; TRBD2 aligns across 8 bases. J gave up 6 bases and V 4 bases, and 11 bases lay outside the gene matches. This CDR3 region has 15 residues. CDR1 is MDHEN, CDR2 SYDVKM, per germline. The full variable domain, in which reference TRBV28 and TRBJ2-7 provide the parts outside the CDR3, is DVKVTQSSRYLVKRTGEKVFLECVQDMDHENMFWYRQDPGLGLRLIYFSYDVKMKEKGDIPEGYSVSREKKERFSLILESASTNQTSMYLCASSYPQAGGGEQYFGPGTRLTVT.

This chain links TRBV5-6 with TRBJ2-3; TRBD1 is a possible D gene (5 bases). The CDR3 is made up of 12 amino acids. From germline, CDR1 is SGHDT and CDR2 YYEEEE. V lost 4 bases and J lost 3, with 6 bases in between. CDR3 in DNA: TGTGCCAGCAGCAGGGGTACAGATACGCAGTATTTT. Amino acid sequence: CASSRGTDTQYF.

The CDR3 loop is CASSLQGATYEQYF. The CDR3 DNA is TGCGCCAGCAGCTTGCAGGGGGCGACCTACGAGCAGTACTTC. The chain employs TRBV5-1 and TRBJ2-7; 8 nucleotides match TRBD1. V lost 1 base, J lost 2 bases, and 2 bases stayed unmatched. The germline gives CDR1 SGHRS, CDR2 YFSETQ. This CDR3 region has 14 residues.

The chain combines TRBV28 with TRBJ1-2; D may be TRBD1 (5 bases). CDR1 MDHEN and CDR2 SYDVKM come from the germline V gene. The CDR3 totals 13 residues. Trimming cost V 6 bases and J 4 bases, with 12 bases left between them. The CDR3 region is CASRKQVPYGYTF. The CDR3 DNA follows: TGTGCCAGCAGGAAACAGGTGCCCTATGGCTACACCTTC.

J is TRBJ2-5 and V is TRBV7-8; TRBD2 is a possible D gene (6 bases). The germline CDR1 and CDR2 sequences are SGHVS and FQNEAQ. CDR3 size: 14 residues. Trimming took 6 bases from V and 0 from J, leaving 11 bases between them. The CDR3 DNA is TGTGCCAGCAGGGTGGCGGGGAACCAAGAGACCCAGTACTTC. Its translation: CASRVAGNQETQYF.

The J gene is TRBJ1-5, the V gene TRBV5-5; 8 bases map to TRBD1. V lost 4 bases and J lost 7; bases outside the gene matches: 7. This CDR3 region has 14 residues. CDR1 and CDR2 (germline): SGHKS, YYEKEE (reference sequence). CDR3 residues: CASSPTGVEQPQHF. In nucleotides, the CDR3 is TGTGCCAGCAGCCCGACAGGGGTCGAGCAGCCCCAGCATTTT.

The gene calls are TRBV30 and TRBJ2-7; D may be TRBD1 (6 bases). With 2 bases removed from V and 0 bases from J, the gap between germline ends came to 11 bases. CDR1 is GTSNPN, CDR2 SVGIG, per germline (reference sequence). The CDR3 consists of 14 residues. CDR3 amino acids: CAWSKTGISYEQYF. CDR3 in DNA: TGTGCCTGGAGTAAAACAGGGATCTCCTACGAGCAGTACTTC.

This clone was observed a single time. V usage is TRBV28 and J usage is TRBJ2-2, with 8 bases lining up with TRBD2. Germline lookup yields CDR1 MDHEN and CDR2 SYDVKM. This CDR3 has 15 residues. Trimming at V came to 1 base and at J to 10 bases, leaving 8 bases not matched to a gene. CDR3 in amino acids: CASSLFGGGVMELFF. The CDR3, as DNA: TGTGCCAGCAGTTTATTCGGGGGGGGCGTCATGGAGCTGTTTTTT.

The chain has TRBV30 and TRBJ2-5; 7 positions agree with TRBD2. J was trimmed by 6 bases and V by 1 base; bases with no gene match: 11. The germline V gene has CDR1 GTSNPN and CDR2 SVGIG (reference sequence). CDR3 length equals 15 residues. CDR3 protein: CAWSGGRGDWKTQYF. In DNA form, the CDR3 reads TGTGCCTGGAGTGGAGGCCGGGGGGATTGGAAGACCCAGTACTTC. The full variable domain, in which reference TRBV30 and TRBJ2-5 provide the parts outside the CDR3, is SQTIHQWPATLVQPVGSPLSLECTVEGTSNPNLYWYRQAAGRGLQLLFYSVGIGQISSEVPQNLSASRPQDRQFILSSKKLLLSDSGFYLCAWSGGRGDWKTQYFGPGTRLLVL.